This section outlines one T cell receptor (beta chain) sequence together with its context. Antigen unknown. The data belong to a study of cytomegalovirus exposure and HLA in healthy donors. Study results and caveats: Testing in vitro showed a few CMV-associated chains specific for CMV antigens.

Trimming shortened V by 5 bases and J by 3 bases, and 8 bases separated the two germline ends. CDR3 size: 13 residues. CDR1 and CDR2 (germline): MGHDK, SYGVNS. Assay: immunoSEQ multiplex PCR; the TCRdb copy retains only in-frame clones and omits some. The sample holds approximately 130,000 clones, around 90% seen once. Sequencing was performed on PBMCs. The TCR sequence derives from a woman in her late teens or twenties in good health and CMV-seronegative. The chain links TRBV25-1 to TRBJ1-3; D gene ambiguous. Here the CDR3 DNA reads TGTGCCAGCAGTCCCGCGGGTGGAAACACCATATATTTT. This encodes CASSPAGGNTIYF.